A selection of T cell receptor beta chains follows, all from one sample in a study of control samples from healthy donors and cancer patients. This table comes from immunoSEQ multiplex PCR, and its TCRdb copy is limited to in-frame clones, with some not included. The sample records roughly 50,000 clones, 95% to 97% being singletons. The material sequenced was blood. The receptors were sampled from a woman in her twenties or thirties in good health. CDR3s leave out the opening cysteine and the closing phenylalanine or tryptophan. A D gene is named only where the DNA matches it firmly.

V gene	J gene	D gene	CDR3 protein
TRBV2	TRBJ1-2	NA	ATQSRVSGYT
TRBV11-2	TRBJ2-7	TRBD2	ASSRLAGSYEQY
TRBV28	TRBJ1-2	TRBD1	ASSRVQGDYGYT
TRBV11-2	TRBJ2-7	NA	ASSLDFQTHYYEQY
TRBV12-3/TRBV12-4	TRBJ2-1	NA	ASSLDSEDEQF
TRBV7-8	TRBJ2-5	TRBD1	ASLRGLQETQY
TRBV5-4	TRBJ2-1	NA	ASSRGSNNEQF
TRBV7-9	TRBJ1-4	NA	ASSLRRDPEKLF
TRBV5-4	TRBJ1-2	NA	ASSRPWTDTAGYGYT
TRBV4-2	TRBJ1-2	NA	ASSQELRYGYT
TRBV9	TRBJ2-7	TRBD2	ASSHQREGGKQY
TRBV7-2	TRBJ1-1	TRBD1	ASSPQGGGGDEAF
TRBV28	TRBJ2-2	NA	ASSAIQNTGELF
TRBV10-3	TRBJ1-6	NA	ATRDVADNSPLH
TRBV27	TRBJ1-6	TRBD1	ASSLTGGHNSPLH
TRBV7-9	TRBJ2-5	TRBD2	ASSSVGLDGAKETQY
TRBV6-5	TRBJ1-5	NA	ASSPRSESNQPQH
TRBV11-1	TRBJ1-1	TRBD1	ASSLQQGAQAEAF
TRBV2	TRBJ1-5	NA	ASSVRRDTMGDQPQH
TRBV3-1/TRBV3-2	TRBJ2-1	NA	ASSQEALDGPYNEQF
TRBV6-1	TRBJ2-2	NA	ASSEDPGQNTGELF
TRBV4-1	TRBJ2-2	NA	ASSQGQGLAGELF
TRBV30	TRBJ1-1	NA	AWSADRTEAF
TRBV15	TRBJ1-2	NA	ATSRGTVRGPASGYT
TRBV30	TRBJ2-2	NA	AWSVLGGTGELF
TRBV28	TRBJ1-5	TRBD1	ASTRGDRVYFQPQH
TRBV20-1	TRBJ1-2	TRBD1	SASVAGGPGGYT
TRBV2	TRBJ2-7	TRBD2	ASRETSGLSYEQY
TRBV13	TRBJ1-6	TRBD1	ASSSAQGQPNSPLH
TRBV6-1	TRBJ2-3	TRBD1	ARSDGGDRGADTQY
TRBV13	TRBJ2-1	TRBD2	ASSLGLAENNEQF
TRBV5-6	TRBJ1-1	NA	ASSLAGRVNTEAF
TRBV28	TRBJ2-5	TRBD2	ASSMGLAGRETQY
TRBV3-1/TRBV3-2	TRBJ2-5	TRBD2	ASSHFPSGKQETQY
TRBV11-2	TRBJ2-7	NA	ASKVGPVMTSYEQY
TRBV24-1	TRBJ2-6	NA	ATSDPRGANVLT
TRBV7-3	TRBJ2-1	NA	ASRDTGSDEQF
TRBV6-1	TRBJ2-7	TRBD2	ASSERPPVAGPSYEQY
TRBV2	TRBJ1-1	TRBD1	ASQNRDRGYTEAF
TRBV21-1	TRBJ1-1	NA	ASSKKIRDTEAF